These 6 T cell receptor beta chains were sequenced from one sample in a study of molecular identifiers for immune sequencing clone quantification. TCRdb fed the PCR reads into MiXCR, producing one record per CDR3 protein. The table includes approximately 550,000 distinct CDR3 sequences, 20% to 25% detected once. Material: naive CD8+ T cells from blood, with Jurkat cell RNA spiked in. The subset was: FACS-sorted CD8+CD4-CCR7+CD45RA+ naive T cells. The receptor source for this set is a human donor in good health. Some libraries in this study had Jurkat cell RNA spiked in.

The J gene is TRBJ2-5, the V gene TRBV15, with a tentative D call TRBD2 (6 bases). Between the trimmed V and J ends, which lost 5 bases and 2 bases, there was a span of 12 bases. Germline V lookup: CDR1 LNHNV, CDR2 YYDKDF (reference sequence). The CDR3 consists of 14 residues. As DNA, the CDR3 is TGTGCCACCAGCCCACGGGAGCCTCAAGAGACCCAGTACTTC. Amino acids: CATSPREPQETQYF.

Concerning this clonotype itself: A much larger clone differs by one base, so this may be a read error. The chain carries TRBV7-9 and TRBJ1-1, with D unresolved. CDR3 length: 13 amino acids. Germline CDR1 and CDR2: SEHNR and FQNEAQ (reference sequence). Trimming shortened V by 2 bases and J by 5 bases, and 9 bases separated the two germline ends. The CDR3 sequence is CASSLPSSTEAFF. The DNA of the CDR3 is TGTGCCAGCAGCTTACCCTCGTCGACTGAAGCTTTCTTT.

This clonotype was recorded only once. This may be a read error, as it is one base from a much larger clone. The chain links TRBV14 to TRBJ1-5; TRBD1 matches at 7 bases. The DNA end is more similar to TRBJ2-3, so the J call may be wrong. Germline V gives CDR1 SGHDN, CDR2 FVKESK. The CDR3 has 19 amino acids. CDR3 sequence: CASSQEGRGRYTGNQPQYF. The CDR3 nucleotides are TGTGCCAGCAGCCAAGAAGGCAGGGGGAGATATACGGGCAATCAGCCCCAGTATTTT.

Points on this clonotype: With a much larger clone just one base away, this may be a read error. This chain uses TRBV29-1 with TRBJ2-3; D is unresolved. The V gene's germline CDR1 is SQVTM and CDR2 ANQGSEA. The CDR3 runs 11 residues. Trimming cost V 4 bases and J 8 bases, with 10 bases left between them. CDR3 loop: CSVVSSGTQYF. In nucleotides, the CDR3 is TGCAGCGTTGTTAGTTCTGGTACGCAGTATTTT.

In its sample, this clonotype was seen many times. The gene calls are TRBV9 and TRBJ2-7; D perhaps matches TRBD2 (5 bases). The CDR3 extends over 13 amino acids. Germline V gene sequence: CDR1 SGDLS, CDR2 YYNGEE. The germline V and J ends were trimmed by 4 bases and 1 base, with 9 bases remaining between them. The CDR3 loop is CASSPGESYEQYF. The CDR3 DNA reads TGTGCCAGCAGCCCCGGGGAATCCTACGAGCAGTACTTC. The full variable domain, in which reference TRBV9 and TRBJ2-7 provide the parts outside the CDR3, is DSGVTQTPKHLITATGQRVTLRCSPRSGDLSVYWYQQSLDQGLQFLIQYYNGEERAKGNILERFSAQQFPDLHSELNLSSLELGDSALYFCASSPGESYEQYFGPGTRLTVT.

This clonotype was recorded many times. V and J are TRBV29-1 and TRBJ2-2; unclear D gene. The V gene's germline CDR1 is SQVTM and CDR2 ANQGSEA. The CDR3 sequence is 10 residues long. V gave up 6 bases and J gave up 5 bases, with 4 bases separating them. The CDR3: CSVSTGELFF. The CDR3 region has the DNA TGCAGCGTCAGTACCGGGGAGCTGTTTTTT.